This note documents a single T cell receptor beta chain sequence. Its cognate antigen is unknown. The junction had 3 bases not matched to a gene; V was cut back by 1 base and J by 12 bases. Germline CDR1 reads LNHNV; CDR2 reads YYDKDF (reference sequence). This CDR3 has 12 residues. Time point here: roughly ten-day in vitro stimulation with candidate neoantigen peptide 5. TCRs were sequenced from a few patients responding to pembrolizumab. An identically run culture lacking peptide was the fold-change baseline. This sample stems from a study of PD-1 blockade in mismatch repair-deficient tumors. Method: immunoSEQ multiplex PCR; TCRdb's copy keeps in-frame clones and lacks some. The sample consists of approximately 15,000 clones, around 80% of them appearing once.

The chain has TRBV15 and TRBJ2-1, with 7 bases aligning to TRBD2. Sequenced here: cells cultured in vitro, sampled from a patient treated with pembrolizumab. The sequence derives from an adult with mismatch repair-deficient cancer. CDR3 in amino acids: CATSRGLAGQFF. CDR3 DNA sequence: TGTGCCACCAGCAGAGGACTAGCAGGGCAGTTCTTC.